This TCR beta chain originates from a study of blood T cell repertoires in COVID-19. Overall study context: Material from acute and convalescent COVID-19 was sourced from the United States, Italy and Spain. Nucleic acid was either cDNA or gDNA, and it came from T cells, B-cell-depleted T cells, or PBMCs.

The CDR3 contains 15 residues. J lost 5 bases, V lost 7 bases, and 8 bases had no gene match. In germline, CDR1 is SNHLY, CDR2 FYNNEI. Per the original data handling: Quantification of nucleated cells was approximated via reference gene primer amplification. The data were produced by immunoSEQ multiplex PCR, yet TCRdb's version contains in-frame clones alone and is incomplete. V and J calls and clone size are given by that table; D and trimming were obtained from the DNA. The sample shows more than 200,000 clones, 75% to 90% of them seen only once. The receptor comes from a man between 40 and 49 years old with acute or convalescent COVID-19. This rearrangement joins TRBV2 to TRBJ2-2; 9 nucleotides align to TRBD1. The sequenced sample consisted of peripheral blood. The CDR3 loop is CASKETTGGTGELFF. The CDR3 region has the DNA TGTGCCAGCAAGGAGACGACAGGGGGGACCGGGGAGCTGTTTTTT.